The clone carrying this T cell receptor beta chain was recorded many times. Its antigen remains unidentified. The data are from a study of T-cell memory formation after mild COVID-19. Background on the study: TCR clusters were mostly donor specific.

Study observations and caveats: Contracting CD4+ clones lay largely in CM and EM, with CD8+ ones residing in EMRA. Some clones that responded turned up in pre-infection memory, which suggests that cross-reactive memory joined in.

Sample barcodes and UMIs were carried by the TCR alpha and TCR beta cDNA libraries that 5'RACE generated with constant-segment primers. MiXCR, run by TCRdb on the 5' RACE reads, gives a single entry per CDR3 protein. The sample has more than 300,000 distinct CDR3 sequences, roughly an eighth seen once. Sequenced material: PBMCs or a T cell subset sorted from them (not recorded which). The TCR comes from a man aged 18-30 years who had mild COVID-19 (a few samples of this study predate the infection). Cell type and time point are not known.

The CDR3 coding sequence is TGCGCCAGCAGCCAGTTTGCAGGGGAAGAGACCCAGTACTTC. Translating gives CASSQFAGEETQYF. The chain uses TRBV4-3 and TRBJ2-5; D is perhaps TRBD1 (6 bases). Germline V gene sequence: CDR1 LGHNA, CDR2 YSLEER. The CDR3 spans 14 residues. V lost 3 bases and J 3 bases, leaving 11 bases between the germline ends.